This T cell receptor beta chain was identified in a study of Graves' ophthalmopathy and Graves' hyperthyroidism. This clonotype was seen ten or more times. Amplifying from RNA transcripts, the study obtained TCR beta CDR3 regions. The first round was an RT-PCR with HTBI primers, and the second round was a multiplex PCR. One entry per CDR3 protein, called by TCRdb with MiXCR from the multiplex PCR reads. The profile shows approximately 380,000 distinct CDR3 sequences, about 21% of them singletons. The CDR3 runs 17 residues. V lost 3 bases to trimming and J lost 6 bases; unmatched junction nucleotides: 16.

This sequence was found in a young woman with stable Graves' hyperthyroidism. Input material: peripheral blood. The chain carries TRBV12-3 or TRBV12-4 and TRBJ2-5; TRBD2 aligns across 7 bases. This CDR3 is CASSFFRRGGSEKTQYF. The CDR3 DNA is TGTGCCAGCAGTTTCTTTCGTCGTGGCGGGAGTGAGAAGACCCAGTACTTC.